This T cell receptor (beta chain) was documented in a study of vaccination and CD4 T cells after COVID-19. On the study more broadly: Blood was drawn a median around 74 days post second dose, range 14 to 241. Researchers treated control cultures with a CEFX pool, an HIV-1 Nef pool, or no peptide.

Researchers used the Oncomine TCR Beta short-read assay to sequence DNA from cultured CD4+ T cells. Investigators obtained genomic DNA by extraction from cultured CD4+ T cells. One entry per CDR3 protein, called by TCRdb with MiXCR from the PCR reads. The table includes roughly 20,000 distinct CDR3 sequences, roughly 55% detected once. To note about this clonotype: The antigen is unknown.

The treatment here: approximately 9-day PBMC culture with coronavirus spike peptide pools or control peptides (ViraFEST assay). Trimming took 6 bases from V and 6 from J; bases not matched to a gene: 8. CDR3 size: 13 residues. Looked up from germline, CDR1 is LNHDA and CDR2 is SQIVND (reference sequence). The specimen was CD4+ T cells from blood, cultured in vitro, collected before SARS-CoV-2 vaccination. V and J are TRBV19 and TRBJ2-7, with 7 nucleotides matching TRBD2. The sequence was obtained from a human donor who had recovered from COVID-19. The DNA of the CDR3 is TGTGCCAGTAGCGGGACTAAGGACGGCGAGCAGTACTTC. Protein: CASSGTKDGEQYF.